Shown below are 14 T cell receptor beta chains from a single sample sequenced in a study of cytomegalovirus exposure and HLA in healthy donors. PCR primers comprised 60 Vbeta and 13 Jbeta primers. Profiling relied on immunoSEQ multiplex PCR, and the TCRdb table lists in-frame clones only, not all of them. This table has about 160,000 clones, 70% to 90% appearing once. Input material: PBMCs. The receptors were sampled from a woman aged 18-29 years in good health and CMV-seronegative.

This sequence joins TRBV2 and TRBJ2-1; weak D call: TRBD1 (5 bases). Looked up from germline, CDR1 is SNHLY and CDR2 is FYNNEI. V was trimmed by 5 bases and J by 7 bases, leaving 24 bases between them. This CDR3 contains 17 residues. The CDR3 region has the DNA TGTGCCAGCAGTTATTCCTTTCAGGGTCTTAACGGGAATGAGCAGTTCTTC. Translation gives CASSYSFQGLNGNEQFF.

Comment on this clone: At one end the junction does not follow the germline gene, possibly because of a read error. The V and J genes are TRBV7-7 and TRBJ2-1, with 10 bases that match TRBD2. This CDR3 spans 16 amino acids. CDR1 is SSHAT, CDR2 FNYEAQ, per germline (reference sequence). The CDR3 loop is CASSARLAGFLHEQFF. The CDR3 DNA reads TGTGCTAGCAGCGCCAGACTAGCGGGTTTTCTCCATGAGCAGTTCTTC.

The chain recombines TRBV5-4 with TRBJ2-7, with a tentative D call TRBD2 (6 bases). Germline CDR1 is SGHNT and CDR2 is YYREEE (reference sequence). V lost 0 bases and J 3 bases, leaving 13 bases between the germline ends. The CDR3 contains 15 residues. CDR3 sequence reads: CASSLGGGTYYEQYF. CDR3 nucleotide sequence: TGTGCCAGCAGCTTGGGTGGCGGGACTTACTACGAGCAGTACTTC.

This clone was counted between two and nine times. The chain employs TRBV19 and TRBJ2-6; D possibly corresponds to TRBD2 (6 bases). The CDR3 runs 16 residues. Per the germline V gene, CDR1 is LNHDA and CDR2 is SQIVND (reference sequence). Trimming cost V 6 bases and J 1 base, with 13 bases left between them. The CDR3: CASSGSGASGANVLTF. In DNA form, the CDR3 reads TGTGCCAGTAGCGGTTCGGGAGCTTCTGGGGCCAACGTCCTGACTTTC.

V usage is TRBV11-2 and J usage is TRBJ2-6; TRBD1 agrees at 7 bases. The junction had 11 bases not matched to a gene; V was cut back by 6 bases and J by 9 bases. Per germline, CDR1 SGHAT and CDR2 FQNNGV. The CDR3 contains 15 residues. Here the CDR3 reads CASSPDRVRGNVLTF. In DNA, the CDR3 is TGTGCCAGCAGTCCCGACAGGGTCCGTGGCAACGTCCTGACTTTC.

This clone was counted once. The chain has TRBV10-3 and TRBJ1-6; tentative D call: TRBD1 (5 bases). V was shortened by 6 bases and J by 3 bases, with 9 bases between the two germline ends. This CDR3 contains 14 residues. CDR1 and CDR2 (germline): ENHRY, SYGVKD. This chain's CDR3 is CAIRTEYYNSPLHF. The CDR3 DNA is TGTGCCATCAGGACAGAGTACTATAATTCACCCCTCCACTTT.

The CDR3 protein is CSVWTGEGGETQYF. CDR3 in DNA: TGCAGCGTCTGGACAGGGGAGGGTGGTGAGACCCAGTACTTC. The chain uses TRBV29-1 and TRBJ2-5; 9 positions agree with TRBD1. The CDR3 spans 14 residues. Per the germline V gene, CDR1 is SQVTM and CDR2 is ANQGSEA. V shed 6 bases, J shed 5 bases, and the junction held 10 bases outside the gene matches.

The chain recombines TRBV29-1 with TRBJ2-2; 10 bases fit TRBD2. Germline V gene lookup returns CDR1 SQVTM and CDR2 ANQGSEA. V was clipped by 0 bases and J by 5 bases; unmatched bases: 6. This CDR3 is built from 16 residues. CDR3 nucleotide sequence: TGCAGCGTTGAAGATTTCCAGCGGGAGGGGACCGGGGAGCTGTTTTTT. Translating it yields CSVEDFQREGTGELFF.

This chain joins TRBV28 and TRBJ2-5; tentative D call: TRBD2 (6 bases). CDR1 and CDR2 (germline): MDHEN, SYDVKM. V lost 6 bases to trimming and J lost 5 bases, with 22 bases between them. This CDR3 is 16 amino acids long. This CDR3 is CASSPSARAVGETQYF. CDR3 nucleotides: TGTGCCAGCAGCCCTAGCGCGCGGGCAGTTGGGGAGACCCAGTACTTC.

The chain links TRBV28 to TRBJ1-3; tentatively, D is TRBD1 (6 bases). This CDR3 is built from 17 residues. Between the trimmed V and J ends, which lost 5 bases and 4 bases, there was a span of 21 bases. CDR1 and CDR2 from the germline V gene are MDHEN and SYDVKM. Here the CDR3 reads CASSRKIQGAQGNTIYF. The CDR3 coding sequence is TGTGCCAGCAGTAGAAAAATACAGGGAGCGCAGGGAAACACCATATATTTT.

This chain links TRBV29-1 with TRBJ2-2; no reliable D call. V was trimmed by 2 bases and J by 2 bases, leaving 9 bases between them. In germline, CDR1 is SQVTM, CDR2 ANQGSEA. This CDR3 spans 14 amino acids. Here the CDR3 DNA reads TGCAGCGTTGAAAGCCCGATAAACACCGGGGAGCTGTTTTTT. Its protein is CSVESPINTGELFF.

This sequence joins TRBV6-1 and TRBJ2-1; D unresolved. The germline V gene has CDR1 MNHNS and CDR2 SASEGT. This CDR3 has 15 amino acids. With 3 bases removed from V and 1 base from J, the gap between germline ends came to 10 bases. The CDR3 bases are TGTGCCAGCAGTGAGCAGGCCTCGTCCTACAATGAGCAGTTCTTC. It encodes CASSEQASSYNEQFF.

This chain links TRBV11-1 with TRBJ1-2; D remains unclear. From germline, CDR1 is SGHAT and CDR2 FQDESV (reference sequence). The V end was cut by 3 bases, the J end by 4 bases, with 6 bases between. The CDR3 loop spans 12 amino acids. DNA of the CDR3: TGTGCCAGCAGCTTGGCAGGCTATGGCTACACCTTC. It specifies CASSLAGYGYTF.

The chain recombines TRBV28 with TRBJ2-1; possibly TRBD2 for D (6 bases). V was pared by 4 bases and J by 6 bases, with 25 bases between. CDR1 is MDHEN, CDR2 SYDVKM, per germline. The CDR3 loop spans 18 amino acids. Here the CDR3 DNA reads TGTGCCAGCAGTTCCACCACCCTTGGCCGACTAGGCCTCAATGAGCAGTTCTTC. Encoded protein: CASSSTTLGRLGLNEQFF. The complete variable domain, with remaining parts taken from reference TRBV28 and TRBJ2-1, reads DVKVTQSSRYLVKRTGEKVFLECVQDMDHENMFWYRQDPGLGLRLIYFSYDVKMKEKGDIPEGYSVSREKKERFSLILESASTNQTSMYLCASSSTTLGRLGLNEQFFGPGTRLTVL.